One sample yielded the 26 T cell receptor beta chains listed below, sequenced in a study of blood T cell repertoires in COVID-19. The method was immunoSEQ multiplex PCR; TCRdb's version includes in-frame clones alone and lacks a portion of them. In the table there are some 170,000 clones, over 75% of which are singletons. The sample consisted of peripheral blood. Source of these receptors: a woman in her seventies with acute or convalescent COVID-19.

The chain joins TRBV11-3 to TRBJ2-1; 13 bases are shared with TRBD2. The V and J ends lost 1 base and 3 bases, in that order; junction bases with no gene match: 3. This CDR3 comprises 17 residues. Germline CDR1 is SGHNT and CDR2 is YENEEA. CDR3 in amino acids: CASSLGGLAGIYNEQFF. The CDR3 DNA follows: TGTGCCAGCAGCTTAGGGGGACTAGCGGGAATCTACAATGAGCAGTTCTTC.

This clone was seen once. The V and J genes are TRBV10-1 and TRBJ2-3; 9 bases fit TRBD2. V lost 6 bases to trimming and J lost 3 bases; unmatched junction nucleotides: 13. This CDR3 is 17 amino acids long. The V gene's germline CDR1 is WNHNN and CDR2 SYGVQD (reference sequence). The CDR3 loop is CASSDFGREGPTDTQYF. Written as DNA, the CDR3 is TGCGCCAGCAGCGACTTTGGGCGGGAGGGCCCGACAGATACGCAGTATTTT.

J is TRBJ2-3 and V is TRBV9; the D gene is possibly TRBD2 (5 bases). Deletions cut 2 bases from V and 0 bases from J, with 13 bases between. CDR3 length: 16 amino acids. CDR1 SGDLS and CDR2 YYNGEE come from the germline V gene. DNA of the CDR3: TGTGCCAGCAGCGTCGAGGGTGGTCTCAGCACAGATACGCAGTATTTT. It specifies CASSVEGGLSTDTQYF.

V and J are TRBV5-5 and TRBJ2-7, with 9 positions matching TRBD1. From germline, CDR1 is SGHKS and CDR2 YYEKEE (reference sequence). V lost 0 bases, J lost 9 bases, and 13 bases stayed unmatched. CDR3 length: 16 amino acids. In DNA form, the CDR3 reads TGTGCCAGCAGCTTGGCCCCACAGGGGGCCTTCACTGCGCAGTACTTC. It specifies CASSLAPQGAFTAQYF.

The chain links TRBV29-1 to TRBJ2-1, with TRBD1 matching over 8 bases. From germline, CDR1 is SQVTM and CDR2 ANQGSEA. This CDR3 is 13 amino acids long. V shed 6 bases, J shed 7 bases, and the junction held 8 bases outside the gene matches. This chain's CDR3 is CSVSLGTGNEQFF. The CDR3 DNA reads as TGCAGCGTGTCCTTGGGGACAGGTAATGAGCAGTTCTTC.

V usage is TRBV29-1 and J usage is TRBJ2-1; TRBD2 is a possible D gene (5 bases). The V and J ends lost 6 bases and 0 bases respectively, with 15 bases between them. The CDR3 spans 15 residues. Germline loops: CDR1 SQVTM, CDR2 ANQGSEA. DNA for the CDR3: TGCAGCGTCCGTGCCGTAGGGAGCTCCTACAATGAGCAGTTCTTC. It encodes CSVRAVGSSYNEQFF.

This clone has just a few counts. This chain uses TRBV5-1 with TRBJ2-5, with D unresolved. The V end was cut by 4 bases, the J end by 1 base, with 8 bases between. This CDR3 is built from 13 residues. Germline V lookup: CDR1 SGHRS, CDR2 YFSETQ. CDR3 amino acids: CASSVGSQETQYF. DNA of the CDR3: TGCGCCAGCAGCGTCGGGTCCCAAGAGACCCAGTACTTC.

The chain has TRBV29-1 and TRBJ1-3; D is ambiguous. Trimming left V 4 bases short and J 0 bases short, with 4 bases between. From germline, CDR1 is SQVTM and CDR2 ANQGSEA. This CDR3 spans 12 amino acids. CDR3 bases: TGCAGCGTTGCCCACTCTGGAAACACCATATATTTT. It is translated as CSVAHSGNTIYF.

The V gene is TRBV28, the J gene TRBJ1-1; D gene uncertain. The CDR3 spans 12 residues. Germline V lookup: CDR1 MDHEN, CDR2 SYDVKM. Between the trimmed V and J ends, which lost 7 bases and 1 base, there was a span of 7 bases. CDR3 protein: CASIGGNTEAFF. CDR3 DNA sequence: TGTGCCAGCATCGGTGGGAACACTGAAGCTTTCTTT.

The CDR3 spells CASSPGGSGRKYNEQFF. CDR3 in DNA: TGCGCCAGCAGCCCCGGGGGTAGCGGGAGGAAGTACAATGAGCAGTTCTTC. The chain employs TRBV4-1 and TRBJ2-1, with 10 bases aligning to TRBD2. J gave up 4 bases and V 4 bases, and 10 bases lay outside the gene matches. Germline-derived CDR1 and CDR2 are MGHRA and YSYEKL. The length of the CDR3 is 17 residues.

V usage is TRBV3-1 (or the pseudogene TRBV3-2) and J usage is TRBJ2-7; no firm D call. V was shortened by 0 bases and J by 2 bases, with 8 bases between the two germline ends. Germline CDR1 and CDR2: LGHDT and YNNKEL (reference sequence). CDR3 length equals 14 residues. The CDR3 sequence: CASSQEWQTYEQYF. The CDR3 DNA reads as TGTGCCAGCAGCCAAGAATGGCAGACCTACGAGCAGTACTTC.

This sequence joins TRBV7-9 and TRBJ2-5; no definite D call. The V and J ends lost 1 base and 4 bases respectively, with 7 bases between them. The length of the CDR3 is 13 residues. CDR1 SEHNR and CDR2 FQNEAQ come from the germline V gene (reference sequence). The CDR3 protein is CASSLVGGETQYF. In DNA form, the CDR3 reads TGTGCCAGCAGCTTAGTCGGTGGAGAGACCCAGTACTTC.

The chain carries TRBV19 and TRBJ2-7, with TRBD1 matching over 8 bases. Trimming removed 5 bases from V and 5 bases from J; junction bases left unmatched: 11. Germline CDR1 is LNHDA and CDR2 is SQIVND (reference sequence). This CDR3 has 15 residues. CDR3 sequence reads: CASSRRQGFRHEQYF. The CDR3 DNA sequence: TGTGCCAGTAGTCGGAGACAGGGGTTTCGCCACGAGCAGTACTTC.

V and J are TRBV28 and TRBJ1-5; D gene unclear. The CDR3 sequence is 17 residues long. The germline CDR1 and CDR2 sequences are MDHEN and SYDVKM. V lost 7 bases and J lost 4, with 23 bases in between. The CDR3 coding sequence is TGTGCCAGCACCTCTAGAGGGTTTCGCATGAGAAATCAGCCCCAGCATTTT. It yields the protein CASTSRGFRMRNQPQHF.

This chain connects TRBV19 to TRBJ1-6; D call uncertain. The CDR3 runs to 15 residues. V shed 2 bases and J shed 8 bases, with 13 bases lying between them. Germline lookup yields CDR1 LNHDA and CDR2 SQIVND (reference sequence). In DNA form, the CDR3 reads TGTGCCAGTAGTATAATTGCGGGGTACGATTCACCCCTCCACTTT. Its protein is CASSIIAGYDSPLHF.

J is TRBJ2-4 and V is TRBV5-5, with 7 nucleotides matching TRBD1. The V gene end was trimmed by 4 bases and the J gene end by 4 bases; junction bases not matched to a gene: 2. This CDR3 has 13 amino acids. Germline V CDR1 and CDR2: SGHKS, YYEKEE (reference sequence). This chain's CDR3 is CASSTGQKNIQYF. CDR3 in DNA: TGTGCCAGCAGCACGGGACAGAAAAACATTCAGTACTTC.

This rearrangement joins TRBV19 to TRBJ1-1; D might be TRBD1 (5 bases). V was trimmed by 4 bases and J by 1 base, leaving 7 bases between them. This CDR3 is 13 amino acids long. CDR1 LNHDA and CDR2 SQIVND come from the germline V gene (reference sequence). The CDR3 DNA sequence: TGTGCCAGTAGTAAAAGGGGGAACACTGAAGCTTTCTTT. Its protein is CASSKRGNTEAFF.

This clone was found a few times. The V call is TRBV5-1, the J call TRBJ2-7; the D gene is possibly TRBD1 (5 bases). In germline, CDR1 is SGHRS, CDR2 YFSETQ. V lost 2 bases to trimming and J lost 3 bases, with 6 bases between them. This CDR3 has 12 amino acids. CDR3 amino acids: CASSFQGYEQYF. The CDR3 nucleotides read TGCGCCAGCAGCTTTCAGGGCTACGAGCAGTACTTC.

The chain combines TRBV7-3 with TRBJ2-1; 12 bases are a match to TRBD2. CDR3 length: 16 residues. Germline CDR1 reads SGHTA; CDR2 reads FQGTGA. J was trimmed by 8 bases and V by 2 bases; bases with no gene match: 7. Here the CDR3 DNA reads TGTGCCAGCAGCTTACTAGCGGGAGGGCCGGGATATGAGCAGTTCTTC. This encodes CASSLLAGGPGYEQFF. Together with reference TRBV7-3 and TRBJ2-1, the CDR3 gives the full variable domain: GAGVSQTPSNKVTEKGKYVELRCDPISGHTALYWYRQSLGQGPEFLIYFQGTGAADDSGLPNDRFFAVRPEGSVSTLKIQRTERGDSAVYLCASSLLAGGPGYEQFFGPGTRLTVL.

The chain combines TRBV10-3 with TRBJ2-5; no reliable D call. V lost 3 bases to trimming and J lost 5 bases, with 10 bases between them. Germline CDR1 reads ENHRY; CDR2 reads SYGVKD. The CDR3 extends over 13 amino acids. The CDR3 region has the DNA TGTGCCATCAGTGATTATAGATGGGAGACCCAGTACTTC. The encoded protein is CAISDYRWETQYF.

This clone was detected a few times. This chain links TRBV18 with TRBJ1-1; D is undetermined. Trimming removed 3 bases from V and 5 bases from J, with 16 bases in between. CDR3 length: 15 amino acids. CDR1 and CDR2 from the germline V gene are KGHSH and LQKENI. CDR3 nucleotide sequence: TGTGCCAGCTCACCCCGCCGAGAGGTTAGTACTGAAGCTTTCTTT. Residues: CASSPRREVSTEAFF.

This rearrangement joins TRBV12-3 or TRBV12-4 to TRBJ2-5, with D hard to call. The V and J ends lost 5 bases and 2 bases respectively, with 9 bases between them. The CDR3 loop spans 13 amino acids. The CDR3 DNA reads TGTGCCAGCAGTAAGACATATCAAGAGACCCAGTACTTC. Translated, it gives CASSKTYQETQYF.

The chain is built from TRBV6-5 and TRBJ1-6, with D perhaps matching TRBD1 (6 bases). The germline V gene encodes CDR1 MNHEY and CDR2 SVGAGI. Between the trimmed V and J ends, which lost 7 bases and 3 bases, there was a span of 10 bases. This CDR3 is built from 14 residues. The CDR3 is CASTKDSYNSPLHF. The CDR3 bases are TGTGCCAGCACTAAGGACAGCTATAATTCACCCCTCCACTTT.

The V gene is TRBV2, the J gene TRBJ2-7; 7 bases match TRBD2. Unmatched junction bases numbered 6, after V lost 2 bases and J lost 2 bases. Looked up from germline, CDR1 is SNHLY and CDR2 is FYNNEI. The CDR3 spans 15 residues. The DNA of the CDR3 is TGTGCCAGCAGTGAACTCGGACTAGAAACCTACGAGCAGTACTTC. Its translation: CASSELGLETYEQYF.

This clone was counted once. The gene calls are TRBV7-3 and TRBJ1-5; D is unresolved. Germline V gives CDR1 SGHTA, CDR2 FQGTGA. V was pared by 5 bases and J by 0 bases, with 5 bases between. The CDR3 length is 13 residues. The CDR3 region is CASSHSSNQPQHF. CDR3 in DNA: TGTGCCAGCAGCCACAGTAGCAATCAGCCCCAGCATTTT.

This clone occurred once. The V and J genes are TRBV2 and TRBJ1-1, with D possibly TRBD1 on 6 matching bases. CDR1 and CDR2 from the germline V gene are SNHLY and FYNNEI. This CDR3 has 14 residues. V was clipped by 6 bases and J by 1 base, with 12 bases between them. The CDR3 sequence: CASSPQGTNTEAFF. As DNA, the CDR3 is TGTGCCAGCAGCCCACAGGGTACGAACACTGAAGCTTTCTTT.